Each of the 21 T cell receptor beta chains below was sequenced from the same sample in a study of CD8+ T cells in alopecia areata. Reverse transcribed after extraction, RNA yielded cDNA as the sequencing template. Sequencing used immunoSEQ multiplex PCR; TCRdb keeps in-frame clones, though not all of them. The sample consists of a few hundred thousand clones, 30% to 40% of them appearing once. Treatment given: oral pan-JAK inhibitor, 5-10 mg twice daily. This specimen was CD4+ T cells sorted from blood, taken at roughly week 30, from a patient treated with tofacitinib. Every receptor here comes from a human donor with alopecia areata.

The rearrangement joins TRBV30 to TRBJ2-3; 8 nucleotides agree with TRBD1. Germline-derived CDR1 and CDR2 are GTSNPN and SVGIG (reference sequence). This CDR3 is 14 amino acids long. After removal of 3 bases from V and 5 bases from J, the junction contained 7 bases not matched to a gene. CDR3 in amino acids: CAWRGGQVRDTQYF. In nucleotides, the CDR3 is TGTGCCTGGAGGGGGGGACAGGTTCGAGATACGCAGTATTTT.

The chain uses TRBV4-2 and TRBJ1-6, with D possibly TRBD1 on 5 matching bases. Trimming took off 1 base at V and 7 bases at J, with 11 bases between the two ends. Germline CDR1 is LGHNA and CDR2 is YNFKEQ. This CDR3 contains 15 residues. The CDR3 loop is CASSQVGERNSPLHF. In DNA, the CDR3 is TGTGCCAGCAGCCAAGTAGGGGAACGAAATTCACCCCTCCACTTT.

V usage is TRBV30 and J usage is TRBJ2-7, with D maybe TRBD1 (5 bases). There are 13 residues in the CDR3. Germline V gene sequence: CDR1 GTSNPN, CDR2 SVGIG (reference sequence). The V end was cut by 1 base, the J end by 3 bases, with 10 bases between. The CDR3 here is CAWSEKGVYEQYF. The DNA for the CDR3 is TGTGCCTGGAGTGAAAAAGGGGTCTACGAGCAGTACTTC.

This clone was detected only a few times. The V gene is TRBV5-1, the J gene TRBJ1-3; D not certain. Germline V gives CDR1 SGHRS, CDR2 YFSETQ. There are 12 residues in the CDR3. V was pared by 0 bases and J by 4 bases, with 2 bases between. The CDR3 spells CASSLEGNTIYF. The CDR3 nucleotides are TGCGCCAGCAGCTTGGAGGGAAACACCATATATTTT.

The sample holds a few counts of this clone. The V gene is TRBV30, the J gene TRBJ2-3; weak D call: TRBD2 (7 bases). The CDR3 consists of 14 residues. The V and J ends lost 0 bases and 7 bases respectively, with 14 bases between them. In germline, CDR1 is GTSNPN, CDR2 SVGIG (reference sequence). CDR3 residues: CAWSVGGGAHTQYF. CDR3 sequence (DNA): TGTGCCTGGAGTGTCGGTGGGGGGGCCCATACGCAGTATTTT.

The genes are TRBV25-1 and TRBJ1-4; a weak D match, TRBD1 (6 bases). Germline V gives CDR1 MGHDK, CDR2 SYGVNS. Trimming cost V 5 bases and J 1 base, with 11 bases left between them. The CDR3 runs 15 residues. The CDR3 protein is CASSITGKTNEKLFF. CDR3 DNA sequence: TGTGCCAGCAGTATTACAGGGAAAACTAATGAAAAACTGTTTTTT.

In its sample, this clone was seen a few times. The chain recombines TRBV10-3 with TRBJ2-7; TRBD1 or TRBD2 may be the D gene (6 bases each). Germline V gene data show CDR1 as ENHRY and CDR2 as SYGVKD. The CDR3 spans 15 residues. V was trimmed by 3 bases and J by 2 bases, leaving 14 bases between them. In DNA form, the CDR3 reads TGTGCCATCAGTGACCCAGGAGGGGGAGCCTACGAGCAGTACTTC. Protein: CAISDPGGGAYEQYF.

V and J are TRBV30 and TRBJ1-1, with a weak D call TRBD1 (5 bases). V was cut by 0 bases and J by 3 bases, with 11 bases left in between. The CDR3 contains 14 residues. CDR1 GTSNPN and CDR2 SVGIG come from the germline V gene (reference sequence). CDR3 DNA sequence: TGTGCCTGGAGTGTATCGGTCAGGGACACTGAAGCTTTCTTT. It specifies CAWSVSVRDTEAFF.

The chain joins TRBV5-1 to TRBJ2-5; D not certain. CDR1 is SGHRS and CDR2 is YFSETQ in the germline V gene. The V and J ends lost 4 bases and 0 bases respectively, with 10 bases between them. This CDR3 comprises 14 residues. The CDR3 region is CASSRAVNQETQYF. The CDR3 nucleotides are TGCGCCAGCAGCCGCGCGGTCAACCAAGAGACCCAGTACTTC.

The rearrangement joins TRBV7-9 to TRBJ1-1; no clear D. V lost 2 bases to trimming and J lost 6 bases, with 10 bases between them. This CDR3 spans 13 amino acids. CDR1 is SEHNR, CDR2 FQNEAQ, per germline (reference sequence). The CDR3, as DNA: TGTGCCAGCAGCTTATCGATGGAGGCTGAAGCTTTCTTT. This sequence encodes CASSLSMEAEAFF.

The chain employs TRBV30 and TRBJ2-7, with 10 bases matching TRBD1. Germline V gene data show CDR1 as GTSNPN and CDR2 as SVGIG (reference sequence). The trim removed 3 bases at V and 9 bases at J, leaving 2 bases unmatched. The CDR3 is made up of 11 amino acids. Here the CDR3 DNA reads TGTGCCTGGAGGGGACAGGGGATGCAGTACTTC. It codes for CAWRGQGMQYF.

This clone was detected a few times. This chain links TRBV6-5 with TRBJ1-6, with a tentative D call TRBD1 (5 bases). Germline CDR1 reads MNHEY; CDR2 reads SVGAGI. This CDR3 region has 12 residues. V was shortened by 2 bases and J by 9 bases, with 5 bases between the two germline ends. In DNA form, the CDR3 reads TGTGCCAGCAGTTACGGGGGTTCACCCCTCCACTTT. This translates into CASSYGGSPLHF.

This clone was seen more than once but under ten times. The genes are TRBV9 and TRBJ1-1, with TRBD1 as a possible D gene (5 bases). CDR1 and CDR2 from the germline V gene are SGDLS and YYNGEE. V gave up 0 bases and J gave up 0 bases, with 9 bases separating them. This CDR3 spans 15 amino acids. The CDR3: CASSVAPTVNTEAFF. CDR3 in DNA: TGTGCCAGCAGCGTAGCCCCGACAGTGAACACTGAAGCTTTCTTT.

This clone occurred once. The J gene is TRBJ2-3, the V gene TRBV5-1, with TRBD1 as a possible D gene (5 bases). Trimming shortened V by 2 bases and J by 1 base, and 14 bases separated the two germline ends. Germline CDR1 is SGHRS and CDR2 is YFSETQ. The CDR3 covers 16 residues. This CDR3 reads CASSFWGTIGTDTQYF. The CDR3 DNA sequence: TGCGCCAGCAGCTTCTGGGGCACTATAGGCACAGATACGCAGTATTTT.

This clone was seen a few times. J is TRBJ1-1 and V is TRBV7-9; TRBD1 matches 9 bases. The CDR3 spans 16 residues. The junction had 9 bases not matched to a gene; V was cut back by 5 bases and J by 2 bases. CDR1 and CDR2 (germline): SEHNR, FQNEAQ (reference sequence). The CDR3 reads CASSLLPGQGNTEAFF. The CDR3 DNA follows: TGTGCCAGCAGCCTCCTTCCGGGACAGGGCAACACTGAAGCTTTCTTT.

This clone was counted a few times. The rearrangement links TRBV4-1 to TRBJ2-7; D ambiguous. The V and J ends lost 2 bases and 1 base respectively, with 12 bases between them. Germline assignment: CDR1 MGHRA and CDR2 YSYEKL. This CDR3 has 15 amino acids. The CDR3 spells CASSQRIGSSYEQYF. CDR3 DNA sequence: TGCGCCAGCAGCCAAAGGATCGGCTCTTCCTACGAGCAGTACTTC.

CDR3 in DNA: TGTGCCAGCAGTTTTAGCGGGAGCAGTTACAATGAGCAGTTCTTC. This codes for CASSFSGSSYNEQFF. The J gene is TRBJ2-1, the V gene TRBV27; 9 nucleotides agree with TRBD2. The CDR3 runs 15 residues. CDR1 is MNHEY, CDR2 SMNVEV, per germline (reference sequence). V lost 3 bases to trimming and J lost 4 bases; unmatched junction nucleotides: 4.

The V gene is TRBV5-1, the J gene TRBJ2-4; 7 bases match TRBD1. V lost 0 bases and J lost 7; bases outside the gene matches: 1. This CDR3 has 13 amino acids. Germline V gene sequence: CDR1 SGHRS, CDR2 YFSETQ. CDR3 in DNA: TGCGCCAGCAGCTTGGACAGGGGTAACATTCAGTACTTC. Translating gives CASSLDRGNIQYF.

The gene calls are TRBV4-1 and TRBJ2-7, with 7 bases aligning to TRBD2. V shed 0 bases and J 1 base; nucleotides not matched to a gene: 15. From germline, CDR1 is MGHRA and CDR2 YSYEKL. CDR3 length: 19 amino acids. In nucleotides, the CDR3 is TGCGCCAGCAGCCAAGATATCCCCCACGAGCGGGGCTTATCCTACGAGCAGTACTTC. Its translation is CASSQDIPHERGLSYEQYF.

The chain links TRBV7-2 to TRBJ1-1, with D tentatively TRBD1 (6 bases). The CDR3 contains 15 residues. Deletions cut 2 bases from V and 1 base from J, with 11 bases between. Germline values: CDR1 SGHTA, CDR2 FQGNSA. DNA for the CDR3: TGTGCCAGCAGCTTAAGACCGGGGGCGAACACTGAAGCTTTCTTT. Amino acid sequence: CASSLRPGANTEAFF.

This clone was seen only a few times. The V call is TRBV19, the J call TRBJ1-5, with a weak D call TRBD1 (5 bases). CDR1 and CDR2 (germline): LNHDA, SQIVND (reference sequence). The length of the CDR3 is 17 residues. V gave up 5 bases and J gave up 1 base, with 18 bases separating them. This CDR3 is CASSQPFGGRSNQPQHF. CDR3 DNA: TGTGCCAGTAGTCAACCATTCGGGGGTCGGAGCAATCAGCCCCAGCATTTT.